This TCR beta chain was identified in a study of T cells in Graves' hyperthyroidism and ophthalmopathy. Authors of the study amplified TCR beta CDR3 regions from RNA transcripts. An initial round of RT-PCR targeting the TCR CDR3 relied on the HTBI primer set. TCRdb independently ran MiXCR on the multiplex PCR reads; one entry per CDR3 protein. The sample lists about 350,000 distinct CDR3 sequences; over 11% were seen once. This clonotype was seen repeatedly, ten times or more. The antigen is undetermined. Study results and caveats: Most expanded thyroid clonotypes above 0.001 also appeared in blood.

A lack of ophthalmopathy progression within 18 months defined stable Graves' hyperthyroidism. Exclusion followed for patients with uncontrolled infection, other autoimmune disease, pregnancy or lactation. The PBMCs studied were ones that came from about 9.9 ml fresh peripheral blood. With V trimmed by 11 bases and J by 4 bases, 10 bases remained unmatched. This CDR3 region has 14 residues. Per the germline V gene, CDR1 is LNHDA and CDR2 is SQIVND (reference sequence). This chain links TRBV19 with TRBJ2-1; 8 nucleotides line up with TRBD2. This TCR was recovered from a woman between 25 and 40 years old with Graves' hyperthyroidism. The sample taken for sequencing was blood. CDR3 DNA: TGTGCCTCCCATGCTAGCGGGCTTTACAATGAGCAGTTCTTC. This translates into CASHASGLYNEQFF.